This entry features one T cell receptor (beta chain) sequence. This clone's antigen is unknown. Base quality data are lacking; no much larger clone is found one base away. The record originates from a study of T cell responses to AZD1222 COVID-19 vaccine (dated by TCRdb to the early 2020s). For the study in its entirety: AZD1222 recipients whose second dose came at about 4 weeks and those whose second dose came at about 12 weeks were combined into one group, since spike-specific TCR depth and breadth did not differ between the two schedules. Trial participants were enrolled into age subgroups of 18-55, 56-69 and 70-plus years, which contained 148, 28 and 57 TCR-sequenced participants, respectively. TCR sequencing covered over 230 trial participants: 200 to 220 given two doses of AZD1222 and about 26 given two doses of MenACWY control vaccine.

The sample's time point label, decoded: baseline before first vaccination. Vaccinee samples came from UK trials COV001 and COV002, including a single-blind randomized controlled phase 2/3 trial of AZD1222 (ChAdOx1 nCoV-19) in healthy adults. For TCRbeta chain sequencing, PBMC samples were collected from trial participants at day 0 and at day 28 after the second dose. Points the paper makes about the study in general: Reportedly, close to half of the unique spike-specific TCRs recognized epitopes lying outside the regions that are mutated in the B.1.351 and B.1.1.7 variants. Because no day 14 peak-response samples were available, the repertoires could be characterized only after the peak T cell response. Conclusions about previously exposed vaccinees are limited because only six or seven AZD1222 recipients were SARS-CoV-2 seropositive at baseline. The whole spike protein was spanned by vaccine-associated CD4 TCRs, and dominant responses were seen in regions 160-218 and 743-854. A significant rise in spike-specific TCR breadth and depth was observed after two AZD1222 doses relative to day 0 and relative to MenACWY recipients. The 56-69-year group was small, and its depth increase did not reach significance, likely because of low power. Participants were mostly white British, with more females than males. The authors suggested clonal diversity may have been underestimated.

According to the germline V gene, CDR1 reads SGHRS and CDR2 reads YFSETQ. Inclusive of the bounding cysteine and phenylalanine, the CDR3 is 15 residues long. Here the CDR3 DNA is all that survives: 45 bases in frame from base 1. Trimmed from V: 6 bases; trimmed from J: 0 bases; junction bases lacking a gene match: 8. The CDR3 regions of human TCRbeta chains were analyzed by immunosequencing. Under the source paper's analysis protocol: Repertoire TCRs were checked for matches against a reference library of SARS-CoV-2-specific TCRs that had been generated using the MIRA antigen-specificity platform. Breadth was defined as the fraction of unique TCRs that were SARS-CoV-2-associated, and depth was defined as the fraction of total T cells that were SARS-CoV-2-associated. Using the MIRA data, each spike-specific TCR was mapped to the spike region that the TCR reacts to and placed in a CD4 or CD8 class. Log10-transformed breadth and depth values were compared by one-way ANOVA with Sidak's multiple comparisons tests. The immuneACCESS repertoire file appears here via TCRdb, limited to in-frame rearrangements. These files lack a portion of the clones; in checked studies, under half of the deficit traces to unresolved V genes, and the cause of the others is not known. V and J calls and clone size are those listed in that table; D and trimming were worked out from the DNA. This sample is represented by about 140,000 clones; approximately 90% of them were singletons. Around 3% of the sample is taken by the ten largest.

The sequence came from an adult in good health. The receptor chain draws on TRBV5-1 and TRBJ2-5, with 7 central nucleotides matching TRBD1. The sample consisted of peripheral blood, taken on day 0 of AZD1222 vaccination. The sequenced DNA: TGCGCCAGCACCCTGGTGACAGGGTACCAAGAGACCCAGTACTTC. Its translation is CASTLVTGYQETQYF.